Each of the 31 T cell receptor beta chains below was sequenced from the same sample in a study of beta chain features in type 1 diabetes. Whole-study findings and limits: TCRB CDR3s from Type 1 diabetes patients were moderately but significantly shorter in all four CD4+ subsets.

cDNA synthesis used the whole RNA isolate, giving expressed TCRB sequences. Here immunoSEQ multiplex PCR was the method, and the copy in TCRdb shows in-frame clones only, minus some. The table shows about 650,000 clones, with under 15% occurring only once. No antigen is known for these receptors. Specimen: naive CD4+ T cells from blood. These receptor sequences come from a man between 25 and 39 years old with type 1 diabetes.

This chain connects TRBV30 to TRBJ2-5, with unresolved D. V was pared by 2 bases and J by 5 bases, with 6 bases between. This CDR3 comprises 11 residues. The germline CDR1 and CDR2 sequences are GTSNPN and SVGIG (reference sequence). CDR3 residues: CAWSYGETQYF. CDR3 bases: TGTGCCTGGAGTTATGGGGAGACCCAGTACTTC.

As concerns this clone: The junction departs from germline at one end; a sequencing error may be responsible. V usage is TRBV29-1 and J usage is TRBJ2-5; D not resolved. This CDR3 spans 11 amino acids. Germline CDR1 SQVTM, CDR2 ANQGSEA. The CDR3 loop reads CSASVSETRYF. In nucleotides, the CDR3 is TGCAGCGCCTCCGTCTCCGAGACCCGGTACTTC.

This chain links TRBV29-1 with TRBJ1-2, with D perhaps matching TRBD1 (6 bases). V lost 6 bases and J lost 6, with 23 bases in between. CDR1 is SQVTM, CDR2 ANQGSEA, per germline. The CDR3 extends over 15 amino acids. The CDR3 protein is CSVPFRRGVGDGYTF. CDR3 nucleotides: TGCAGCGTCCCCTTCCGCAGGGGAGTAGGAGATGGCTACACCTTC. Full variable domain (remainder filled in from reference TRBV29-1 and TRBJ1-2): SAVISQKPSRDICQRGTSLTIQCQVDSQVTMMFWYRQQPGQSLTLIATANQGSEATYESGFVIDKFPISRPNLTFSTLTVSNMSPEDSSIYLCSVPFRRGVGDGYTFGSGTRLTVV.

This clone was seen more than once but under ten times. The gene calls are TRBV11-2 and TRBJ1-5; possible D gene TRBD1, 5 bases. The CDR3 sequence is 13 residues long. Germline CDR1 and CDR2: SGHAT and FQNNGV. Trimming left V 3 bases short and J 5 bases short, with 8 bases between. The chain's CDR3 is CASSFLGDQPQHF. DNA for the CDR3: TGTGCCAGCAGCTTCTTAGGGGATCAGCCCCAGCATTTT. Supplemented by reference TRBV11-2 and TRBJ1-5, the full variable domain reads EAGVAQSPRYKIIEKRQSVAFWCNPISGHATLYWYQQILGQGPKLLIQFQNNGVVDDSQLPKDRFSAERLKGVDSTLKIQPAKLEDSAVYLCASSFLGDQPQHFGDGTRLSIL.

The CDR3 spells CASSVAPTQGQFF. Written as DNA, the CDR3 is TGTGCCAGCAGCGTAGCTCCGACACAGGGGCAGTTCTTC. The V and J genes are TRBV9 and TRBJ2-1, with a possible D match to TRBD1 (6 bases). Trimming took off 0 bases at V and 12 bases at J, with 13 bases between the two ends. The germline gives CDR1 SGDLS, CDR2 YYNGEE. The CDR3 is made up of 13 amino acids.

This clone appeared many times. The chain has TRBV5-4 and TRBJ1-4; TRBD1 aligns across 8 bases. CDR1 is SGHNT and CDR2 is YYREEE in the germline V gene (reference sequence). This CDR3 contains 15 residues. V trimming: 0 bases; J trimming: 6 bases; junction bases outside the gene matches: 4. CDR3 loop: CASSLDPGGDEKLFF. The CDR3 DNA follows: TGTGCCAGCAGCTTGGATCCAGGGGGCGATGAAAAACTGTTTTTT.

In DNA form, the CDR3 reads TGTGCCAGCAGCTTTCCGACAGGGGAAGCAGATACGCAGTATTTT. It encodes CASSFPTGEADTQYF. This chain uses TRBV7-2 with TRBJ2-3, with 8 nucleotides matching TRBD1. The CDR3 length is 15 residues. Germline CDR1 SGHTA, CDR2 FQGNSA. V lost 3 bases and J lost 4; bases outside the gene matches: 6.

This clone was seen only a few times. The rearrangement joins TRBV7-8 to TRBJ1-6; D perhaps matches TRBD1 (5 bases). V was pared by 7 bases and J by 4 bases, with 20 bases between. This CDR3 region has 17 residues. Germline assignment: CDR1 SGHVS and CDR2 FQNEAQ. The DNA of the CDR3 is TGTGCCAGCAACTCTTTGGGGGAGGGCCGTTATAATTCACCCCTCCACTTT. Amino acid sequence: CASNSLGEGRYNSPLHF.

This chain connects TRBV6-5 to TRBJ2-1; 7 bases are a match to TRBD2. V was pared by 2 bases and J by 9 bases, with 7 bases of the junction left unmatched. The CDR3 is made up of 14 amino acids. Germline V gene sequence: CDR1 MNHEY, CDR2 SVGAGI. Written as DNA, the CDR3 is TGTGCCAGCAGTTACCTAGCGGAGCAAGGTGAGCAGTTCTTC. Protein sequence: CASSYLAEQGEQFF.

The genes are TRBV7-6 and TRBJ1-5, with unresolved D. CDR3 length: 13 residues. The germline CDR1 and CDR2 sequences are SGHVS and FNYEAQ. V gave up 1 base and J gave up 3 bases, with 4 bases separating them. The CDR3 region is CASSLEANQPQHF. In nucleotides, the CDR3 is TGTGCCAGCAGCTTAGAGGCCAATCAGCCCCAGCATTTT.

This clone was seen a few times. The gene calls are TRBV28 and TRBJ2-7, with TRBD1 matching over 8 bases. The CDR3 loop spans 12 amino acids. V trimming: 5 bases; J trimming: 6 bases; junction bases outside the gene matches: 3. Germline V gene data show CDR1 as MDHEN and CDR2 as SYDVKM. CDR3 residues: CASSPGGGEQYF. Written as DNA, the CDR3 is TGTGCCAGCAGTCCAGGGGGCGGCGAGCAGTACTTC.

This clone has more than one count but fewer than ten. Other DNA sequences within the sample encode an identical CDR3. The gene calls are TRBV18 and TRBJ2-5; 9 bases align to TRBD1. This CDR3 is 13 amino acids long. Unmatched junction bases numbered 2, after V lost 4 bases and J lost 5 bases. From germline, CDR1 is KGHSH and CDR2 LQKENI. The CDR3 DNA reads TGTGCCAGCTCACAAGGACAGGGGGAGACCCAGTACTTC. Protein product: CASSQGQGETQYF. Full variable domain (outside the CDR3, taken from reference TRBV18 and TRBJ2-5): NAGVMQNPRHLVRRRGQEARLRCSPMKGHSHVYWYRQLPEEGLKFMVYLQKENIIDESGMPKERFSAEFPKEGPSILRIQQVVRGDSAAYFCASSQGQGETQYFGPGTRLLVL.

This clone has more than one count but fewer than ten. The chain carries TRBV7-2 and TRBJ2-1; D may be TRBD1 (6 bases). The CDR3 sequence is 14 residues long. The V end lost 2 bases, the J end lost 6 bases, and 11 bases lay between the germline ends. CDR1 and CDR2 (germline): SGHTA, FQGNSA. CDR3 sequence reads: CASSLPTGINEQFF. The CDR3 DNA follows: TGTGCCAGCAGCTTACCCACAGGGATCAATGAGCAGTTCTTC.

The CDR3 spells CASSSGTGLTGNTIYF. CDR3 in DNA: TGTGCCAGCAGTAGTGGGACAGGGTTAACTGGAAACACCATATATTTT. V is TRBV28 and J is TRBJ1-3; 9 bases match TRBD1. The CDR3 is 16 residues long. The junction had 7 bases not matched to a gene; V was cut back by 5 bases and J by 2 bases. Per germline, CDR1 MDHEN and CDR2 SYDVKM. The complete variable domain, with remaining parts taken from reference TRBV28 and TRBJ1-3, reads DVKVTQSSRYLVKRTGEKVFLECVQDMDHENMFWYRQDPGLGLRLIYFSYDVKMKEKGDIPEGYSVSREKKERFSLILESASTNQTSMYLCASSSGTGLTGNTIYFGEGSWLTVV.

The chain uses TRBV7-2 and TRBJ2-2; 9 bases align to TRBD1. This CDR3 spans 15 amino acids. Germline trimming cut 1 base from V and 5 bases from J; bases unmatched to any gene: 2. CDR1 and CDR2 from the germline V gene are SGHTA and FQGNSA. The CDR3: CASSLGGQGTGELFF. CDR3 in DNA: TGTGCCAGCAGCTTAGGAGGACAGGGGACCGGGGAGCTGTTTTTT. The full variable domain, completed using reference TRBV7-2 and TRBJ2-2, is GAGVSQSPSNKVTEKGKDVELRCDPISGHTALYWYRQSLGQGLEFLIYFQGNSAPDKSGLPSDRFSAERTGGSVSTLTIQRTQQEDSAVYLCASSLGGQGTGELFFGEGSRLTVL.

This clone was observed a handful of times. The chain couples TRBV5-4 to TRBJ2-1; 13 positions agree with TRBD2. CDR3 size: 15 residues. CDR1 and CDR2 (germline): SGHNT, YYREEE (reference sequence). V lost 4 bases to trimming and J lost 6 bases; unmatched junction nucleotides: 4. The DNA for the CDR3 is TGTGCCAGCAGCCCGGGACTAGCGGGACGCAATGAGCAGTTCTTC. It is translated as CASSPGLAGRNEQFF.

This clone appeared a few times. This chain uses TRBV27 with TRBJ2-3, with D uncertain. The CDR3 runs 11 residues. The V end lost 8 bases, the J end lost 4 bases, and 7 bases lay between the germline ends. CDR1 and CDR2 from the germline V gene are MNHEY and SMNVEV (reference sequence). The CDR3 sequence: CASSGADTQYF. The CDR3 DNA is TGTGCCAGCTCCGGCGCAGATACGCAGTATTTT.

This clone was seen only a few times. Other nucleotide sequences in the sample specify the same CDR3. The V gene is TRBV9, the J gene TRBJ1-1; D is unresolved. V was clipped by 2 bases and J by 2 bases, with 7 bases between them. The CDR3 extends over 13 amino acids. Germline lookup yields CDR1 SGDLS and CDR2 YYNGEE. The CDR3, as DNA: TGTGCCAGCAGCGTTGCAGTTAACACTGAAGCTTTCTTT. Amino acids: CASSVAVNTEAFF.

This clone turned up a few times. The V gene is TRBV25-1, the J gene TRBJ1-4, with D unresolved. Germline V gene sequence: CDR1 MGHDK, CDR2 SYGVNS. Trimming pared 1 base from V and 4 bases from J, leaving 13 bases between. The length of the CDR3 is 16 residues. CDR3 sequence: CASSESSTVVNEKLFF. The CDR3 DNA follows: TGTGCCAGCAGTGAATCATCGACGGTAGTTAATGAAAAACTGTTTTTT.

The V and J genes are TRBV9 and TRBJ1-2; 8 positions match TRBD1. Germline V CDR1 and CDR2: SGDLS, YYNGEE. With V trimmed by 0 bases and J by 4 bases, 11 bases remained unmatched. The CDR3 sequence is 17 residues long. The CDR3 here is CASSVEGRGLSGYGYTF. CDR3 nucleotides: TGTGCCAGCAGCGTAGAAGGCAGGGGGCTTTCGGGCTATGGCTACACCTTC.

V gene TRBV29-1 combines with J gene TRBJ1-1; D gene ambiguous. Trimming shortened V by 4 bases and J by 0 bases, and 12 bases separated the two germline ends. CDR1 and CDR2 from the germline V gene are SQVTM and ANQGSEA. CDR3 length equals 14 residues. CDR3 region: CSVAGGGLNTEAFF. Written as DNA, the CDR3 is TGCAGCGTTGCGGGAGGTGGTTTGAACACTGAAGCTTTCTTT.

The CDR3 bases are TGTGCCAGCAGTGAAACTAGGGGTCGGAACTATGGCTACACCTTC. Protein: CASSETRGRNYGYTF. The V and J genes are TRBV6-1 and TRBJ1-2; a weak D match, TRBD1 (5 bases). The V end lost 2 bases, the J end lost 2 bases, and 12 bases lay between the germline ends. The CDR3 is 15 residues long. Per the germline V gene, CDR1 is MNHNS and CDR2 is SASEGT.

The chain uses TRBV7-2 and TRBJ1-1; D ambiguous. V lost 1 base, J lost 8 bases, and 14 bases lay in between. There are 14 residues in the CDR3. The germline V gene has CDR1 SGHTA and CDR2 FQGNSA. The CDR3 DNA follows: TGTGCCAGCAGCTTAGTAAAAACTCCGAGAGAAGCTTTCTTT. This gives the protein CASSLVKTPREAFF.

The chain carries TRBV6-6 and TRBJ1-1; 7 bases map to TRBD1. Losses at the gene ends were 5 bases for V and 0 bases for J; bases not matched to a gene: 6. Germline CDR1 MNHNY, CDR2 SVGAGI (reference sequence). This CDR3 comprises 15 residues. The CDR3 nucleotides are TGTGCCAGCAGTGTATCCGGGACAGTGAACACTGAAGCTTTCTTT. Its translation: CASSVSGTVNTEAFF.

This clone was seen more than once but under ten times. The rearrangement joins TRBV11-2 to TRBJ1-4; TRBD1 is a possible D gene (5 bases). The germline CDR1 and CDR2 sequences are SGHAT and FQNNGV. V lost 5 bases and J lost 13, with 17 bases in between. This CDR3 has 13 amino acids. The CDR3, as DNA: TGTGCCAGCAGCCGGGACGCCAGTACAGTACTGTTTTTT. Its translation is CASSRDASTVLFF.

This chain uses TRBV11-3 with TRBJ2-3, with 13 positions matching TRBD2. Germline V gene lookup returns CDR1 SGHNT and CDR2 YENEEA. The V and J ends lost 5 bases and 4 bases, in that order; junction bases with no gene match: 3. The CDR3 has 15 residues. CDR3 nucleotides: TGTGCCAGCAGCCCGGGGACTAGCGGGGCAGATACGCAGTATTTT. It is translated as CASSPGTSGADTQYF.

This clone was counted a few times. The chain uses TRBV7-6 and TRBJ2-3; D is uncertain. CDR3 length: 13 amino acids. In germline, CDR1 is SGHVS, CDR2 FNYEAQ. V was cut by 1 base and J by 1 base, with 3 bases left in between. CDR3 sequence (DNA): TGTGCCAGCAGCTTAGTCCGCACAGATACGCAGTATTTT. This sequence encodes CASSLVRTDTQYF. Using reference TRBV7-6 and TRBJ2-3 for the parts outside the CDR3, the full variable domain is GAGVSQSPRYKVTKRGQDVALRCDPISGHVSLYWYRQALGQGPEFLTYFNYEAQQDKSGLPNDRFSAERPEGSISTLTIQRTEQRDSAMYRCASSLVRTDTQYFGPGTRLTVL.

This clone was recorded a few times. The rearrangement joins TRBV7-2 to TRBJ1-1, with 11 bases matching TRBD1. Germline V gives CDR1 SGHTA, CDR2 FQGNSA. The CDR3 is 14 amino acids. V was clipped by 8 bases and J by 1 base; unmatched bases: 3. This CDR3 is CASAGQGANTEAFF. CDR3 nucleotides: TGTGCCAGCGCTGGACAGGGGGCGAACACTGAAGCTTTCTTT.

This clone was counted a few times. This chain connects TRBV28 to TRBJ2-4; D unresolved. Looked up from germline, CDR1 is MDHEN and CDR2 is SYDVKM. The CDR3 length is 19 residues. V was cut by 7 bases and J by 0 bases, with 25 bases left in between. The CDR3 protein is CASTPSAAIALLAKNIQYF. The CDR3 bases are TGTGCCAGCACCCCGTCGGCAGCCATAGCCCTATTAGCCAAAAACATTCAGTACTTC.

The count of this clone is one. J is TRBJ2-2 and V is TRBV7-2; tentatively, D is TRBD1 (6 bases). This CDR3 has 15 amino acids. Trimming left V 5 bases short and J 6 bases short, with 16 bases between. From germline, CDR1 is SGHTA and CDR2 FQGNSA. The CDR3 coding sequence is TGTGCCAGCAGCACTCGACTGGACAGTTCCGGGGAGCTGTTTTTT. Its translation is CASSTRLDSSGELFF.

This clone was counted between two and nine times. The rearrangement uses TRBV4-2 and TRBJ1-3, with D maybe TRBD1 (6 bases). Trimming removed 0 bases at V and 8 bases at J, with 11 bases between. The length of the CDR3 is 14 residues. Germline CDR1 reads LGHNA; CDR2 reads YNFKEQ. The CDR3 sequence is CASSQDEQGDTIYF. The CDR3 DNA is TGTGCCAGCAGCCAAGATGAACAGGGAGACACCATATATTTT.